The clone carrying this TCR beta chain was recorded only once. These data originate in a study of T cell changes during pregnancy in multiple sclerosis. Clones were read by immunoSEQ multiplex PCR, and TCRdb kept only the in-frame ones, dropping some. This repertoire shows around 100,000 clones, approximately 90% found once; its top ten account for roughly 3.5%. The CDR3 sequence is 16 residues long. In germline, CDR1 is SGHRS, CDR2 YFSETQ. V shed 0 bases, J shed 4 bases, and the junction held 8 bases outside the gene matches. The sequence was collected from a female donor with multiple sclerosis, enrolled in a pregnancy study. The chain has TRBV5-1 and TRBJ2-7, with 9 nucleotides matching TRBD2. The sample consisted of peripheral blood, taken after pregnancy. CDR3: CASSLERGVLSYEQYF. The CDR3 DNA reads as TGCGCCAGCAGCTTGGAGCGGGGGGTGCTTTCGTACGAGCAGTACTTC.